A selection of T cell receptor beta chains follows, all from one sample in a study of Graves' ophthalmopathy and Graves' hyperthyroidism. TCRdb used MiXCR to reprocess the multiplex PCR reads, holding one entry per CDR3 protein. Of about 620,000 distinct CDR3 sequences listed, about a fifth are singletons. The material sequenced was peripheral blood. These TCRs come from a woman between 18 and 29 years old with stable Graves' hyperthyroidism. Some clones in this sample may be carry-over from other donors' samples. CDR3s include the opening cysteine and the closing phenylalanine or tryptophan. A D gene is named only where the DNA matches it firmly. Size values are once, few and many counts, or a class for expanded clones, and some rows have none.

d_call	clone_size	j_call	v_call	cdr3_aa	cdr3_nt
.	many	TRBJ1-1	TRBV6-1	CASSGRENTEAFF	TGTGCCAGCAGTGGCAGGGAGAACACTGAAGCTTTCTTT
TRBD1	many	TRBJ1-6	TRBV5-1	CASSLTGTGSYNSPLHF	TGCGCCAGCAGCTTGACAGGGACAGGCTCCTATAATTCACCCCTCCACTTT
.	many	TRBJ1-1	TRBV29-1	CSVSWTATNTEAFF	TGCAGCGTTTCGTGGACAGCTACGAACACTGAAGCTTTCTTT
.	many	TRBJ1-2	TRBV2	CAIRGQSYGYTF	TGTGCCATCCGGGGGCAGAGCTATGGCTACACCTTC
TRBD1	.	TRBJ2-7	TRBV27	CASRTRTGSYEQYF	TGTGCCAGCAGGACGAGGACAGGGTCCTACGAGCAGTACTTC
.	.	TRBJ1-5	TRBV19	CASSIRQGINQPQHF	TGTGCCAGTAGTATAAGGCAGGGGATCAATCAGCCCCAGCATTTT
.	many	TRBJ2-7	TRBV7-2	CASSLVGGQSSF	TGTGCCAGCAGCTTAGTAGGTGGACAGTCCAGCTTC
.	once	TRBJ2-7	TRBV20-1	CSAIDGPFGEQYF	TGCAGTGCTATCGACGGACCCTTCGGGGAGCAGTACTTC
.	many	TRBJ1-2	TRBV18	CASSPEANYGYTF	TGTGCCAGCTCACCAGAAGCTAACTATGGCTACACCTTC
.	.	TRBJ2-7	TRBV11-2	CASIGTHYEQYF	TGTGCCAGCATCGGGACCCACTACGAGCAGTACTTC
TRBD1	.	TRBJ2-5	TRBV6-1	CAIRPGTGLETQYF	TGTGCCATCAGACCGGGGACAGGTTTGGAGACCCAGTACTTC
.	.	TRBJ2-6	TRBV6-1	CASSRALDSGANVLTF	TGTGCCAGCAGTCGGGCCTTAGACTCTGGGGCCAACGTCCTGACTTTC
.	few	TRBJ1-2	TRBV7-3	CASSRRQDHYGYTF	TGTGCCAGCAGCCGGAGACAGGACCACTATGGCTACACCTTC
.	many	TRBJ2-7	TRBV12-3/TRBV12-4	CASSPGPWVAGPYEQYF	TGTGCCAGCAGTCCCGGGCCATGGGTTGCGGGGCCTTACGAGCAGTACTTC
.	many	TRBJ1-5	TRBV28	CASLRRGSGISNQPQHF	TGTGCCAGCCTAAGGCGGGGGTCCGGGATAAGCAATCAGCCCCAGCATTTT
.	.	TRBJ1-5	TRBV30	CAWSVSGNAWQPQHF	TGTGCCTGGAGTGTGTCAGGGAATGCATGGCAGCCCCAGCATTTT
TRBD1	few	TRBJ2-7	TRBV5-6	CASSFRDRAPYEQYF	TGTGCCAGCAGCTTCCGGGACAGGGCCCCCTACGAGCAGTACTTC
.	.	TRBJ1-1	TRBV7-2	CASSLAYLQGAADTEAFF	TGTGCCAGCAGCTTAGCCTATTTACAGGGAGCCGCGGACACTGAAGCTTTCTTT
TRBD1	few	TRBJ1-5	TRBV28	CASSPTGDYSNQPQHF	TGTGCCAGCAGTCCGACAGGGGATTATAGCAATCAGCCCCAGCATTTT
.	.	TRBJ2-5	TRBV5-1	CASGPGAIGETQYF	TGCGCCAGCGGCCCGGGGGCCATCGGAGAGACCCAGTACTTC
TRBD1	.	TRBJ2-7	TRBV5-1	CASSTRQGAREQYF	TGCGCCAGCAGCACCCGACAGGGGGCGAGGGAGCAGTACTTC
TRBD1	.	TRBJ1-2	TRBV19	CASSADRGRGLGYTF	TGTGCCAGTAGCGCCGACAGGGGCCGAGGTCTTGGCTACACCTTC